These 4 T cell receptor beta chains came from one sample sequenced in a study of blood T cell repertoires in COVID-19. The data were produced by immunoSEQ multiplex PCR, yet TCRdb's version contains in-frame clones alone and is incomplete. The sample yields approximately 250,000 clones, 85% to 90% seen once. The specimen sequenced was PBMCs or T cells enriched from blood (not recorded which). These receptors were obtained from a woman under 40 who had recovered from COVID-19.

This sequence joins TRBV28 and TRBJ1-1; D ambiguous. The V and J ends lost 6 bases and 3 bases respectively, with 17 bases between them. This CDR3 is built from 15 residues. CDR1 is MDHEN, CDR2 SYDVKM, per germline. The CDR3 reads CASSLRYIGHTEAFF. CDR3 DNA sequence: TGTGCCAGCAGCCTACGTTATATTGGGCACACTGAAGCTTTCTTT.

This chain uses TRBV5-4 with TRBJ1-4, with 10 bases that match TRBD1. CDR1 and CDR2 (germline): SGHNT, YYREEE (reference sequence). This CDR3 spans 16 amino acids. J gave up 5 bases and V 4 bases, and 8 bases lay outside the gene matches. This CDR3 is CASSERGQGLNEKLFF. The CDR3 coding sequence is TGTGCCAGCAGCGAGAGGGGACAGGGGTTGAATGAAAAACTGTTTTTT.

The chain links TRBV19 to TRBJ1-1, with D possibly being TRBD1 (5 bases). The germline V and J ends were trimmed by 3 bases and 6 bases, with 14 bases remaining between them. This CDR3 region has 14 residues. The germline V gene has CDR1 LNHDA and CDR2 SQIVND (reference sequence). CDR3 DNA sequence: TGTGCCAGTAGTATTGCAGGGCTGAATGCTGAAGCTTTCTTT. Its translation: CASSIAGLNAEAFF.

A note on this clone: The same CDR3 arises from other DNA sequences in this sample as well. This chain links TRBV20-1 with TRBJ1-1, with no clear D. The CDR3 runs to 10 residues. The germline V gene has CDR1 DFQATT and CDR2 SNEGSKA (reference sequence). The V gene lost 3 bases and the J gene lost 5 bases, with 4 bases spanning the gap. The CDR3 bases are TGCAGTGCTAGGAGAACTGAAGCTTTCTTT. It yields the protein CSARRTEAFF.